This TCR beta chain is drawn from a study of blood T cell repertoires in COVID-19. On the study more broadly: Donors in the United States, Italy and Spain gave samples during acute or convalescent COVID-19. PBMCs, B-cell-depleted T cells, or T cells provided the cDNA or gDNA that made up the material.

In the authors' methods: Nucleated cell counts were estimated from reference gene primer amplification. Libraries were prepared by immunoSEQ multiplex PCR; TCRdb keeps only in-frame clonotypes and omits some of them. The V and J calls and the clone size are those of that table, but D and trimming were determined from the DNA. The data show roughly 100,000 clones, 81% seen once. Germline-derived CDR1 and CDR2 are KGHSH and LQKENI. Losses at the gene ends were 2 bases for V and 9 bases for J; bases not matched to a gene: 6. This CDR3 has 15 amino acids. The count of this clone is one. The sequence derives from a man older than 75 with COVID-19, enrolled during active disease. The chain has TRBV18 and TRBJ2-2, with 10 bases lining up with TRBD2. The specimen sequenced was peripheral blood. The CDR3 reads CASSPRPSGSRELFF. As DNA, the CDR3 is TGTGCCAGCTCACCAAGGCCTAGCGGGAGTCGGGAGCTGTTTTTT.